This T cell receptor (beta chain) was recovered during a study of early T cells in non-severe SARS-CoV-2 infection. Regarding the study as a whole: CD4 and private specificities were missed by VDJdb matching, which favored anti-spike CD8 responses.

TCRdb re-called the 5' RACE reads with MiXCR, one entry per CDR3 protein. This table holds roughly 72,000 distinct CDR3 sequences, under 15% found once. Of note for this clonotype: Its antigen is undetermined.

Per germline, CDR1 SGHRS and CDR2 YFSETQ. Trimming stripped 0 bases from V and 0 bases from J, with 9 bases between. CDR3 size: 15 residues. Here the sequenced sample was whole blood, taken at baseline. This chain uses TRBV5-1 with TRBJ1-1; D unclear. This clonotype originated in an adult who was a healthcare worker with PCR-confirmed SARS-CoV-2 infection or an uninfected control (not recorded which). The CDR3 spells CASSLEGIMNTEAFF. The CDR3 coding sequence is TGCGCCAGCAGCTTGGAGGGCATCATGAACACTGAAGCTTTCTTT.